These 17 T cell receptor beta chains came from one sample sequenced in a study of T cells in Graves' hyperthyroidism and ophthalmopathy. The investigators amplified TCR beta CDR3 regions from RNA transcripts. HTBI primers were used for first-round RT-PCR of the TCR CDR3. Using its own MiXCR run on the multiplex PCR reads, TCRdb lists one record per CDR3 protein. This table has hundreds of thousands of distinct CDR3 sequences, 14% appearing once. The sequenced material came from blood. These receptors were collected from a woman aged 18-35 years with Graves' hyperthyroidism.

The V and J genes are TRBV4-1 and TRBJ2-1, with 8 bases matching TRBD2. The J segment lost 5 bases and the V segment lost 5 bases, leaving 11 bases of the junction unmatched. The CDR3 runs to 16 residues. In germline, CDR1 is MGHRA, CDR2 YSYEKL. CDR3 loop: CASSSLAGFGNNEQFF. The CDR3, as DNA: TGCGCCAGCAGCTCTCTAGCGGGTTTTGGGAACAATGAGCAGTTCTTC.

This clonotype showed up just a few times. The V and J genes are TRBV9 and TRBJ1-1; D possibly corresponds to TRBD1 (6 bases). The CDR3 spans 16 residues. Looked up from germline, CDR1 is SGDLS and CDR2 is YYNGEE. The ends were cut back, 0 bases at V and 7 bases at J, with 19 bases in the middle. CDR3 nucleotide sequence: TGTGCCAGCAGCGTAGGGGGATTGGGGGGGGCGCGTGAAGCTTTCTTT. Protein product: CASSVGGLGGAREAFF.

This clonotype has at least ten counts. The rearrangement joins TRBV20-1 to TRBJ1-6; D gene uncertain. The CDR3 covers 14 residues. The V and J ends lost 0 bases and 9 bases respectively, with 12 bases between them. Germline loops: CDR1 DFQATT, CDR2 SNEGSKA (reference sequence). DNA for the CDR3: TGCAGTGCTAGAGATCCGACGGGCCCTTCACCCCTCCACTTT. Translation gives CSARDPTGPSPLHF.

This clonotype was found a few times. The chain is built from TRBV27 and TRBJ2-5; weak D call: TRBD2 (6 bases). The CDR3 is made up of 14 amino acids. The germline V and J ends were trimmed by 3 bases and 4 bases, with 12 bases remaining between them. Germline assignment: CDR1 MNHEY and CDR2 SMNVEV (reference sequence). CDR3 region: CASSFGGVGETQYF. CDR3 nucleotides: TGTGCCAGCAGTTTTGGCGGGGTAGGAGAGACCCAGTACTTC.

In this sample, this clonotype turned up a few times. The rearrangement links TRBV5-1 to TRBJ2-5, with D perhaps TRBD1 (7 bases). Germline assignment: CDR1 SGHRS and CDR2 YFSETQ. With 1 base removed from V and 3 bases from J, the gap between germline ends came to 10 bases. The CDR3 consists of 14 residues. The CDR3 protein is CASSLSRGEETQYF. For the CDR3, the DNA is TGCGCCAGCAGCTTGAGCAGGGGGGAAGAGACCCAGTACTTC.

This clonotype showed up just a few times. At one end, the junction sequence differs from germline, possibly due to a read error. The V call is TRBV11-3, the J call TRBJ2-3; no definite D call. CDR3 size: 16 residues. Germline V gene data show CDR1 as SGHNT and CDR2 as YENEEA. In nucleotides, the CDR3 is TGTGCCAGCAGTCACGACACCTTCTCACTCACAGATGCGCAGTATTTT. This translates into CASSHDTFSLTDAQYF.

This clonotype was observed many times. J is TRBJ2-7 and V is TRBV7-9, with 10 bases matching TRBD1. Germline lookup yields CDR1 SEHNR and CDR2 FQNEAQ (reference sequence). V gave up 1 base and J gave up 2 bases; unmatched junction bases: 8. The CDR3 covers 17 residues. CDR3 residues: CASSLGLGTGVAYEQYF. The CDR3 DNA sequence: TGTGCCAGCAGCTTAGGTCTGGGGACAGGGGTCGCCTACGAGCAGTACTTC.

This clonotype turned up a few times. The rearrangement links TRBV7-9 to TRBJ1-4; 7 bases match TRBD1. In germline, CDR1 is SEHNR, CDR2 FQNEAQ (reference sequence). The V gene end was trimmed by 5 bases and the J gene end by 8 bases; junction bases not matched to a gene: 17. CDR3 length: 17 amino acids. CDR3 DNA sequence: TGTGCCAGCAGCGCCAGGGACAGCACTCTTCAGGGCGAAAAACTGTTTTTT. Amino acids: CASSARDSTLQGEKLFF.

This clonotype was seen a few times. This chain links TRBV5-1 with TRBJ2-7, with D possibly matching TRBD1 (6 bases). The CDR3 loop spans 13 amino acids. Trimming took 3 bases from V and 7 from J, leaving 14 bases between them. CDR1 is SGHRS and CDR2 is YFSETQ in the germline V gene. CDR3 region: CASSYAQGFEQYF. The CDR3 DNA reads TGCGCCAGCAGCTACGCCCAGGGGTTTGAGCAGTACTTC.

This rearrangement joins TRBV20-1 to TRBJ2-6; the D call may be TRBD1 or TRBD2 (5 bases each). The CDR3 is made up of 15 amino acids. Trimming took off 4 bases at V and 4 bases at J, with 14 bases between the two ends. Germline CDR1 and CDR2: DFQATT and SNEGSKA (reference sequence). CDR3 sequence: CSATGTRPGANVLTF. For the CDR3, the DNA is TGCAGTGCTACCGGGACCAGACCGGGGGCCAACGTCCTGACTTTC.

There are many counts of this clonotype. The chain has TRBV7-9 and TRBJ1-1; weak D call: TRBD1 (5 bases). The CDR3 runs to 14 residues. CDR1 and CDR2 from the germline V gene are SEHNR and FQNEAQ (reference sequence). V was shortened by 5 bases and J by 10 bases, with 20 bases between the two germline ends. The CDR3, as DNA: TGTGCCAGCAGCCCCCGGATGGGGGATGGGGGAGCTTTCTTT. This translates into CASSPRMGDGGAFF. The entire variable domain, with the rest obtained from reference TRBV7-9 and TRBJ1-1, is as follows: DTGVSQNPRHKITKRGQNVTFRCDPISEHNRLYWYRQTLGQGPEFLTYFQNEAQLEKSRLLSDRFSAERPKGSFSTLEIQRTEQGDSAMYLCASSPRMGDGGAFFGQGTRLTVV.

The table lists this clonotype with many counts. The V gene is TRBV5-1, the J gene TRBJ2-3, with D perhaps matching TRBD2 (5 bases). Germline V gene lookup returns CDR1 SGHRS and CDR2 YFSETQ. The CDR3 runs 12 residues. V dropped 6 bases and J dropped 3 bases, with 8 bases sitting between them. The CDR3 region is CASTGWTDTQYF. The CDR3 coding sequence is TGCGCCAGCACGGGATGGACAGATACGCAGTATTTT.

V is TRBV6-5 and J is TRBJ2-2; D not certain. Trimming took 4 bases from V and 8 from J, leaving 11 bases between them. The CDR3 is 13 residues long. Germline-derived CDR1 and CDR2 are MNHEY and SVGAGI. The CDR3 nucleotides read TGTGCCAGCAGTTTCCCCGGGCGGGGGGAGCTGTTTTTT. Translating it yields CASSFPGRGELFF.

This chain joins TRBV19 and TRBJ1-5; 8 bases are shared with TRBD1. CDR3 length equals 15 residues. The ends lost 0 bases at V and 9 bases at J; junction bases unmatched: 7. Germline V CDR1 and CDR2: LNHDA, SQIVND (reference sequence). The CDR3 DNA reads TGTGCCAGTAGTATAGACGGGACAGGTGGACTGCCCCAGCATTTT. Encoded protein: CASSIDGTGGLPQHF.

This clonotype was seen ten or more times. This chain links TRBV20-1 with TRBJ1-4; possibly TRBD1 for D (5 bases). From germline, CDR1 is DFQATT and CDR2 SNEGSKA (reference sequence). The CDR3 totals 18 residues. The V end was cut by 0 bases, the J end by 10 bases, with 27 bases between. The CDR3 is CSARDKLHFRMAGGKLFF. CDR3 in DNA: TGCAGTGCTAGAGATAAACTCCACTTTCGTATGGCTGGGGGAAAACTGTTTTTT.

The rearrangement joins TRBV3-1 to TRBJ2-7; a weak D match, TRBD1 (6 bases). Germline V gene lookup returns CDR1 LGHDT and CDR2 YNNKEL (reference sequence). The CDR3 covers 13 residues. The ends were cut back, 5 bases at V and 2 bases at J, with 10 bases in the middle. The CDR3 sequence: CASSNRETYEQYF. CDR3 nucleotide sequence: TGTGCCAGCAGCAACAGGGAAACCTACGAGCAGTACTTC.

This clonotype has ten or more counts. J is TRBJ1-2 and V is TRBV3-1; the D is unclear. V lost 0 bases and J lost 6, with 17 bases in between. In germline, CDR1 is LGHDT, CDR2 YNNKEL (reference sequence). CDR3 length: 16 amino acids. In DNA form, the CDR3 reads TGTGCCAGCAGCCAAGACGAGGATCACACGGCCCATGGCTACACCTTC. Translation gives CASSQDEDHTAHGYTF.